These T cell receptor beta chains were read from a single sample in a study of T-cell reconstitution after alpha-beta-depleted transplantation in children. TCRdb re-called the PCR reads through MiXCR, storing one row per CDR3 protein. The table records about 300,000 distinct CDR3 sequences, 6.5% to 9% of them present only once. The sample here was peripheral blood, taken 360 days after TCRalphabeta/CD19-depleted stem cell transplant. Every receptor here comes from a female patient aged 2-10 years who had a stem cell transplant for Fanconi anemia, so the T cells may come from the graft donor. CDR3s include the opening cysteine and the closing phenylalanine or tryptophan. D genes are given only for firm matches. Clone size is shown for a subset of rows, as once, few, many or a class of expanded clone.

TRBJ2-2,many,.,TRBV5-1,CASSPGIGGITGELFF,TGCGCCAGCAGCCCCGGGATTGGGGGTATCACCGGGGAGCTGTTTTTT
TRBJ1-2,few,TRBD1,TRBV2,CASSEKQGASYGYTF,TGTGCCAGCAGTGAAAAACAGGGGGCGAGCTATGGCTACACCTTC
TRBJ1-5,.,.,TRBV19,CASSGQSNQPQHF,TGTGCCAGTAGTGGACAGAGCAATCAGCCCCAGCATTTT
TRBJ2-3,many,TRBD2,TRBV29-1,CSVDQPGLAFTDTQYF,TGCAGCGTTGACCAACCGGGACTAGCGTTTACAGATACGCAGTATTTT
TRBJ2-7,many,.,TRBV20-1,CSARIAYEQYF,TGCAGTGCCCGCATAGCTTACGAGCAGTACTTC
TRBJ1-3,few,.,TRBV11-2,CASSLGGRENTIYF,TGTGCCAGCAGCTTAGGAGGTCGTGAAAACACCATATATTTT
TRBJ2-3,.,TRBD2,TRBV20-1,CSALLAGERGTDTQYF,TGCAGTGCGCTACTAGCGGGAGAGCGAGGCACAGATACGCAGTATTTT
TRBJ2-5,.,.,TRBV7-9,CASSVRVAQETQYF,TGTGCCAGCAGTGTCAGGGTGGCGCAGGAGACCCAGTACTTC
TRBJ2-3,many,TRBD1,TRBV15,CATSRDGKTGKLTDTQYF,TGTGCCACCAGCAGAGATGGAAAGACAGGGAAGTTGACAGATACGCAGTATTTT
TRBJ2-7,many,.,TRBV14,CASSLRGRYYEQYF,TGTGCCAGCAGCCTCAGGGGACGGTATTACGAGCAGTACTTC
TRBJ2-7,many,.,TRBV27,CASREAETPSEQYF,TGTGCCAGCAGGGAGGCAGAAACTCCCTCCGAGCAGTACTTC
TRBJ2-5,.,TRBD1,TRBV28,CASRLGGSETQYF,TGTGCCAGCAGACTAGGGGGCTCGGAGACCCAGTACTTC
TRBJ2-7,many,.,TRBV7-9,CASSPPAGQTYEQYF,TGTGCCAGCAGCCCTCCCGCGGGCCAGACCTACGAGCAGTACTTC
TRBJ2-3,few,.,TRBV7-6,CASSSGYTQYF,TGTGCCAGCAGCTCGGGTTATACGCAGTATTTT
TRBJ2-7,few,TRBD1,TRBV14,CASSQDRDRSLADYEQYF,TGTGCCAGCAGCCAAGATAGGGACAGGAGTCTAGCAGATTACGAGCAGTACTTC
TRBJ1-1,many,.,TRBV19,CASTGRGWGTEAFF,TGTGCCAGTACTGGACGGGGATGGGGCACTGAAGCTTTCTTT
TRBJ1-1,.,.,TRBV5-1,CASSWLRGSNTEAFF,TGCGCCAGCAGCTGGCTAAGGGGCTCGAACACTGAAGCTTTCTTT
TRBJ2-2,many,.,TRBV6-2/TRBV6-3,CASSYGGNTGELFF,TGTGCCAGCAGTTACGGCGGGAACACCGGGGAGCTGTTTTTT
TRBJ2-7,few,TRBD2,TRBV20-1,CSAAPGLASYEQYF,TGCAGTGCTGCTCCGGGACTAGCGTCCTACGAGCAGTACTTC
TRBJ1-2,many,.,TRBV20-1,CSARPHGEGYGYTF,TGCAGTGCTAGGCCGCACGGAGAGGGCTATGGCTACACCTTC
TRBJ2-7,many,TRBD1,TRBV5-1,CASSGQGGNREQYF,TGCGCCAGCAGCGGACAGGGGGGTAATCGCGAGCAGTACTTC
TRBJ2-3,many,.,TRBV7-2,CASSLFWDTQYF,TGTGCCAGCAGCTTATTCTGGGATACGCAGTATTTT